Listed here are 18 T cell receptor beta chains from one sample, sequenced in a study of sequential checkpoint blockade in melanoma. Measured with immunoSEQ multiplex PCR; TCRdb has only the in-frame clones, and not every one. The data show roughly 1,900 clones, roughly 21% seen once. Documented treatment: randomized to nivolumab then ipilimumab (arm A) or the reverse (arm B). This material consisted of tumor tissue (inferred from file names), taken from a patient given nivolumab and ipilimumab in sequence. These receptors were collected from a human donor with melanoma.

This chain connects TRBV5-1 to TRBJ2-7; 10 nucleotides line up with TRBD2. Germline CDR1 reads SGHRS; CDR2 reads YFSETQ. J gave up 6 bases and V 7 bases, and 10 bases lay outside the gene matches. This CDR3 has 14 residues. The CDR3 loop is CASADSSGSSEQYF. The CDR3 nucleotides are TGCGCCAGCGCCGACTCTAGCGGGAGCAGCGAGCAGTACTTC.

In this sample, this clone turned up many times. The CDR3 spells CASSSGGGAEKLFF. CDR3 nucleotides: TGTGCCAGCAGCTCGGGTGGTGGAGCTGAAAAACTGTTTTTT. The gene calls are TRBV11-3 and TRBJ1-4; D gene ambiguous. CDR1 SGHNT and CDR2 YENEEA come from the germline V gene. Trimming took off 4 bases at V and 7 bases at J, with 13 bases between the two ends. The CDR3 is made up of 14 amino acids.

The chain combines TRBV6-8 with TRBJ2-2; weak D call: TRBD1 (5 bases). Germline CDR1 and CDR2: MNHGY and SAAAGT. The V and J ends lost 1 base and 1 base respectively, with 10 bases between them. The CDR3 is 16 residues long. CDR3 amino acids: CASSYFIGQNTGELFF. CDR3 DNA: TGTGCCAGCAGTTACTTCATAGGACAGAACACCGGGGAGCTGTTTTTT.

The chain links TRBV5-1 to TRBJ2-2, with D tentatively TRBD2 (5 bases). V was cut by 3 bases and J by 3 bases, with 9 bases left in between. The CDR3 consists of 14 residues. From germline, CDR1 is SGHRS and CDR2 YFSETQ. As DNA, the CDR3 is TGCGCCAGCAGCTCACTAGGCCACACCGGGGAGCTGTTTTTT. Amino acids: CASSSLGHTGELFF.

The V and J genes are TRBV19 and TRBJ1-1; no firm D call. CDR3 length: 13 residues. The germline gives CDR1 LNHDA, CDR2 SQIVND (reference sequence). V lost 4 bases and J lost 6, with 12 bases in between. DNA of the CDR3: TGTGCCAGTAGTACGGAGGGCCAGGCTGAAGCTTTCTTT. This sequence encodes CASSTEGQAEAFF.

This clone was counted ten times or more. The chain links TRBV11-3 to TRBJ1-1; 8 bases fit TRBD1. The germline V gene encodes CDR1 SGHNT and CDR2 YENEEA. V shed 5 bases, J shed 1 base, and the junction held 12 bases outside the gene matches. CDR3 length: 17 amino acids. The CDR3 loop reads CASSRLSGGAGNTEAFF. The CDR3, as DNA: TGTGCCAGCAGCCGATTGTCAGGGGGCGCGGGGAACACTGAAGCTTTCTTT.

This clone is labeled as large. This chain joins TRBV19 and TRBJ2-7; 9 bases are shared with TRBD1. J lost 3 bases, V lost 6 bases, and 3 bases had no gene match. Germline CDR1 and CDR2: LNHDA and SQIVND (reference sequence). This CDR3 comprises 13 residues. The CDR3 spells CASSTGGFYEQYF. The DNA of the CDR3 is TGTGCCAGTAGCACAGGGGGCTTCTACGAGCAGTACTTC.

In this sample, this clone turned up a few times. The chain couples TRBV9 to TRBJ1-2, with D maybe TRBD1 (6 bases). The CDR3 runs 17 residues. The V gene lost 0 bases and the J gene lost 0 bases, with 15 bases spanning the gap. The germline V gene has CDR1 SGDLS and CDR2 YYNGEE. The DNA of the CDR3 is TGTGCCAGCAGCGTAGGAGGTTCAGGGGAGGCTAACTATGGCTACACCTTC. Its translation is CASSVGGSGEANYGYTF.

This rearrangement joins TRBV11-3 to TRBJ2-3; 12 nucleotides agree with TRBD1. V lost 3 bases and J lost 3; bases outside the gene matches: 10. Germline CDR1 SGHNT, CDR2 YENEEA. The CDR3 covers 18 residues. CDR3 region: CASSFRDRGRLGTDTQYF. The CDR3 DNA sequence: TGTGCCAGCAGCTTCAGGGACAGGGGGCGTTTAGGGACAGATACGCAGTATTTT.

Only a few counts were recorded for this clone. This rearrangement joins TRBV28 to TRBJ2-7; the D gene is possibly TRBD2 (6 bases). V was trimmed by 2 bases and J by 3 bases, leaving 8 bases between them. The CDR3 has 13 amino acids. CDR1 MDHEN and CDR2 SYDVKM come from the germline V gene. In DNA form, the CDR3 reads TGTGCCAGCAGTTTAGGGACTTTCTACGAGCAGTACTTC. Its protein is CASSLGTFYEQYF.

This clone showed up just a few times. V usage is TRBV11-3 and J usage is TRBJ2-2; D call uncertain. This CDR3 is built from 14 residues. CDR1 and CDR2 (germline): SGHNT, YENEEA. The V end was cut by 0 bases, the J end by 4 bases, with 6 bases between. CDR3 nucleotide sequence: TGTGCCAGCAGCTTAGATGCCGGCACCGGGGAGCTGTTTTTT. It yields the protein CASSLDAGTGELFF.

This clone occurred a few times. J is TRBJ1-1 and V is TRBV6-8; D remains unclear. The CDR3 contains 13 residues. Trimming removed 3 bases at V and 1 base at J, with 6 bases between. CDR1 is MNHGY and CDR2 is SAAAGT in the germline V gene. The CDR3 reads CASSYQQNTEAFF. CDR3 in DNA: TGTGCCAGCAGTTATCAGCAGAACACTGAAGCTTTCTTT.

A few counts support this clone. The V and J genes are TRBV6-8 and TRBJ1-6; 9 nucleotides agree with TRBD1. This CDR3 region has 16 residues. Germline-derived CDR1 and CDR2 are MNHGY and SAAAGT. Trimming took 6 bases from V and 6 from J; bases not matched to a gene: 9. Here the CDR3 reads CASSQNRGRGNSPLHF. CDR3 nucleotide sequence: TGTGCCAGCAGCCAAAACAGGGGGCGAGGTAATTCACCCCTCCACTTT.

This clone counts as medium-sized. The chain has TRBV11-3 and TRBJ2-2, with TRBD1 matching 9 bases. The CDR3 runs to 15 residues. CDR1 SGHNT and CDR2 YENEEA come from the germline V gene. The V gene end was trimmed by 7 bases and the J gene end by 6 bases; junction bases not matched to a gene: 9. The CDR3 coding sequence is TGTGCCAGCAAACGGGACAGGGATTCACCCGGGGAGCTGTTTTTT. This codes for CASKRDRDSPGELFF.

A few counts support this clone. V gene TRBV10-3 combines with J gene TRBJ2-7; 8 bases are a match to TRBD1. Germline values: CDR1 ENHRY, CDR2 SYGVKD. V lost 0 bases to trimming and J lost 12 bases; unmatched junction nucleotides: 7. CDR3 length: 13 residues. Here the CDR3 reads CAISESARDRGYF. The CDR3 DNA follows: TGTGCCATCAGTGAGTCGGCAAGAGACAGGGGGTACTTC.

The chain combines TRBV9 with TRBJ2-1; D perhaps matches TRBD1 (5 bases). The germline V gene encodes CDR1 SGDLS and CDR2 YYNGEE. V was pared by 0 bases and J by 5 bases, with 12 bases between. The CDR3 spans 15 residues. The CDR3 here is CASSVVVGANNEQFF. In DNA, the CDR3 is TGTGCCAGCAGCGTAGTAGTAGGGGCAAACAATGAGCAGTTCTTC. Variable domain in full (rest from reference TRBV9 and TRBJ2-1): DSGVTQTPKHLITATGQRVTLRCSPRSGDLSVYWYQQSLDQGLQFLIQYYNGEERAKGNILERFSAQQFPDLHSELNLSSLELGDSALYFCASSVVVGANNEQFFGPGTRLTVL.

Remarks on this clone: One end of the junction is discordant with germline, which a read error may explain. The chain is built from TRBV28 and TRBJ1-3; 7 bases map to TRBD1. CDR3 size: 15 residues. CDR1 and CDR2 (germline): MDHEN, SYDVKM. CDR3 loop: CASRLSGGSGNTIYF. DNA of the CDR3: TGTGCCAGCAGATTATCAGGGGGCTCTGGAAACACCATATATTTT.

This clone appeared many times. This sequence joins TRBV7-4 and TRBJ1-1; D is unclear. V dropped 1 base and J dropped 8 bases, with 11 bases sitting between them. Germline V gene lookup returns CDR1 SGHVT and CDR2 SQSDAQ. The CDR3 is 13 amino acids. The CDR3 region has the DNA TGTGCCAGCAGCTTAGGGGGAACTTGGGAAGCTTTCTTT. It translates to CASSLGGTWEAFF.